Following are 20 T cell receptor beta chains from one sample sequenced in a study of T cells after yellow fever vaccination. TCRdb called the 5' RACE reads again in MiXCR, with one record for every CDR3 protein. The table has some 110,000 distinct CDR3 sequences, about 7% seen once. The specimen comprised CD4+ T cells sorted from PBMCs, sampled roughly 10 days after the first yellow fever vaccination. These TCRs come from a man between 18 and 29 years old who received the YFV17D yellow fever vaccine.

For this clonotype: Being one base from a much bigger clone, this may be a read error. V is TRBV5-4 and J is TRBJ2-1, with TRBD1 matching 7 bases. Germline CDR1 and CDR2: SGHNT and YYREEE (reference sequence). CDR3 length: 15 residues. V was clipped by 5 bases and J by 6 bases; unmatched bases: 11. CDR3: CASRLTGAPCNEQFF. The CDR3 DNA is TGTGCCAGCAGACTCACAGGGGCCCCCTGCAATGAGCAGTTCTTC.

This clonotype showed up many times. The chain employs TRBV11-2 and TRBJ2-2; D is ambiguous. Deletions cut 4 bases from V and 0 bases from J, with 12 bases between. The CDR3 has 16 residues. Germline values: CDR1 SGHAT, CDR2 FQNNGV. The DNA of the CDR3 is TGTGCCAGCAGCTCGGCGTCCCTGTCGAACACCGGGGAGCTGTTTTTT. Protein sequence: CASSSASLSNTGELFF.

This clonotype has at least ten counts. J is TRBJ2-4 and V is TRBV24-1; 8 nucleotides agree with TRBD1. Germline trimming cut 4 bases from V and 8 bases from J; bases unmatched to any gene: 3. Per the germline V gene, CDR1 is KGHDR and CDR2 is SFDVKD. The CDR3 totals 13 residues. The CDR3 nucleotides read TGTGCCACCAGTGACTCGGACAGGGACATTCAGTACTTC. It codes for CATSDSDRDIQYF.

The chain links TRBV5-6 to TRBJ2-7; the D call may be TRBD1 or TRBD2 (5 bases each). Germline V CDR1 and CDR2: SGHDT, YYEEEE. The V gene lost 4 bases and the J gene lost 3 bases, with 11 bases spanning the gap. This CDR3 is built from 13 residues. In DNA form, the CDR3 reads TGTGCCAGCAGCGTCCGGGACCGCTACGAGCAGTACGTC. Protein product: CASSVRDRYEQYV.

This clonotype was detected many times. V usage is TRBV4-3 and J usage is TRBJ1-5, with TRBD1 as a possible D gene (6 bases). The V gene's germline CDR1 is LGHNA and CDR2 YSLEER. CDR3 size: 19 residues. Trimming shortened V by 0 bases and J by 7 bases, and 25 bases separated the two germline ends. CDR3 bases: TGCGCCAGCAGCCAAGAATTTGGGGCTGGGGGCAGGGAGGGACAGCCCCAGCATTTT. Translating it yields CASSQEFGAGGREGQPQHF.

In its sample, this clonotype was seen many times. This chain links TRBV5-1 with TRBJ1-1; D is uncertain. The germline V gene has CDR1 SGHRS and CDR2 YFSETQ. V was shortened by 6 bases and J by 4 bases, with 13 bases between the two germline ends. The CDR3 has 13 residues. The CDR3 bases are TGCGCCAGCAAGTATAGCTCAATCACTGAAGCTTTCTTT. It yields the protein CASKYSSITEAFF.

There are many counts of this clonotype. The V call is TRBV18, the J call TRBJ1-1; tentative D call: TRBD1 (6 bases). V shed 3 bases and J shed 11 bases, with 13 bases lying between them. Germline V gene sequence: CDR1 KGHSH, CDR2 LQKENI. This CDR3 has 12 amino acids. CDR3 in DNA: TGTGCCAGCTCACCCGATGAGGGGGAGGCTTTCTTT. Residues: CASSPDEGEAFF.

Many counts were recorded for this clonotype. The chain uses TRBV3-1 and TRBJ2-1, with D tentatively TRBD2 (6 bases). In germline, CDR1 is LGHDT, CDR2 YNNKEL (reference sequence). This CDR3 region has 11 residues. Trimming took 8 bases from V and 10 from J, leaving 12 bases between them. CDR3 sequence: CASSGSGEQFF. CDR3 DNA sequence: TGTGCCAGCTCGGGAAGCGGGGAGCAGTTCTTC.

This clonotype has ten or more counts. V and J are TRBV11-2 and TRBJ2-5, with D perhaps given as TRBD1 or TRBD2 (6 bases each). Trimming shortened V by 6 bases and J by 2 bases, and 10 bases separated the two germline ends. CDR3 size: 13 residues. CDR1 is SGHAT, CDR2 FQNNGV, per germline. This CDR3 is CASSTGAQETQYF. The CDR3 DNA sequence: TGTGCCAGCAGTACGGGGGCGCAAGAGACCCAGTACTTC.

This clonotype was detected ten times or more. J is TRBJ2-2 and V is TRBV28; no clear D. With 4 bases removed from V and 5 bases from J, the gap between germline ends came to 2 bases. The CDR3 is made up of 11 amino acids. Germline CDR1 reads MDHEN; CDR2 reads SYDVKM. CDR3 in DNA: TGTGCCAGCAGTTCTACCGGGGAGCTGTTTTTT. Its protein product is CASSSTGELFF. The full variable domain, with the rest looked up from reference TRBV28 and TRBJ2-2, is DVKVTQSSRYLVKRTGEKVFLECVQDMDHENMFWYRQDPGLGLRLIYFSYDVKMKEKGDIPEGYSVSREKKERFSLILESASTNQTSMYLCASSSTGELFFGEGSRLTVL.

This clonotype showed up many times. The genes are TRBV11-2 and TRBJ2-1, with 14 bases aligning to TRBD2. From germline, CDR1 is SGHAT and CDR2 FQNNGV. The CDR3 has 19 amino acids. J gave up 4 bases and V 7 bases, and 15 bases lay outside the gene matches. The CDR3 reads CASNPRGTSGGPKYNEQFF. CDR3 DNA: TGTGCCAGCAACCCCAGGGGGACTAGCGGGGGCCCCAAATACAATGAGCAGTTCTTC.

This clonotype was counted at least ten times. The chain recombines TRBV6-5 with TRBJ1-2; no definite D call. Germline lookup yields CDR1 MNHEY and CDR2 SVGAGI. V lost 2 bases and J lost 8, with 15 bases in between. This CDR3 comprises 14 residues. This CDR3 reads CASSYTAGGEGYTF. CDR3 DNA sequence: TGTGCCAGCAGTTACACTGCGGGCGGGGAGGGCTACACCTTC.

This clonotype was recorded at least ten times. The rearrangement links TRBV21-1 to TRBJ2-7; TRBD1 is taken as the D call from the table, unchecked against the DNA. TRBV21-1 is annotated as a pseudogene. The CDR3 runs 17 residues. CDR3 bases: TGTGCCAGCAGCAAAGCCGGGGACCGTCCTTCTTCCTACGAGCAGTACGTC. Amino acid sequence: CASSKAGDRPSSYEQYV.

This clonotype was detected only a few times. In nucleotides, the CDR3 is TGTGCCAGCAGCTCAGGACCGCGCGCGGGCTACACCTTC. Its protein product is CASSSGPRAGYTF. The chain employs TRBV7-8 and TRBJ1-2; D is unresolved. V lost 4 bases, J lost 8 bases, and 14 bases lay in between. The germline V gene has CDR1 SGHVS and CDR2 FQNEAQ. The CDR3 totals 13 residues.

In this sample, this clonotype turned up many times. The chain carries TRBV7-2 and TRBJ2-5; D is ambiguous. This CDR3 region has 14 residues. Germline-derived CDR1 and CDR2 are SGHTA and FQGNSA. The V gene lost 2 bases and the J gene lost 5 bases, with 12 bases spanning the gap. The CDR3 DNA reads TGTGCCAGCAGCTTATTCGGCCTGGGGGAGACCCAGTACTTC. Residues: CASSLFGLGETQYF.

This clonotype was detected ten times or more. The chain has TRBV7-2 and TRBJ2-3; TRBD2 agrees at 8 bases. The CDR3 has 15 amino acids. With 1 base clipped from V and 5 bases from J, the junction kept 5 bases outside the gene matches. The germline V gene encodes CDR1 SGHTA and CDR2 FQGNSA. The CDR3 region has the DNA TGTGCCAGCAGCTTAGGTAGCGGGGTAAAAGATACGCAGTATTTT. Protein product: CASSLGSGVKDTQYF.

This clonotype was seen ten or more times. The chain employs TRBV27 and TRBJ2-3; 10 bases line up with TRBD2. The V gene's germline CDR1 is MNHEY and CDR2 SMNVEV (reference sequence). The junction had 15 bases not matched to a gene; V was cut back by 5 bases and J by 1 base. The CDR3 runs 19 residues. The CDR3 sequence: CASSPHKRTSGIGTDTQYF. The CDR3 DNA sequence: TGTGCCAGCAGTCCACATAAACGGACTAGCGGAATTGGCACAGATACGCAGTATTTT.

This clonotype was seen many times. The J gene is TRBJ2-5, the V gene TRBV5-1; 8 bases align to TRBD2. Unmatched junction bases numbered 7, after V lost 4 bases and J lost 2 bases. The CDR3 sequence is 15 residues long. Germline V lookup: CDR1 SGHRS, CDR2 YFSETQ. Here the CDR3 DNA reads TGCGCCAGCAGCCGGGAGCGGGGGACGCAAGAGACCCAGTACTTC. This encodes CASSRERGTQETQYF.

This clonotype was counted at least ten times. This sequence joins TRBV5-1 and TRBJ2-2; 9 nucleotides agree with TRBD2. Trimming removed 0 bases from V and 7 bases from J; junction bases left unmatched: 10. The CDR3 contains 17 residues. Germline CDR1 is SGHRS and CDR2 is YFSETQ. The CDR3 sequence: CASSLDPSGANIGELFF. DNA for the CDR3: TGCGCCAGCAGCTTGGATCCTAGCGGGGCAAATATCGGGGAGCTGTTTTTT.

The chain is built from TRBV7-3 and TRBJ2-3; no clear D gene. This CDR3 has 16 amino acids. The V end lost 2 bases, the J end lost 3 bases, and 15 bases lay between the germline ends. CDR1 and CDR2 (germline): SGHTA, FQGTGA. CDR3 DNA sequence: TGTGCCAGCAGCTTAGTGGGAACCCAAAAGACAGATACGCAGTATTTT. Protein sequence: CASSLVGTQKTDTQYF.